The clone carrying this TCR beta chain was seen only a few times. Template switching supplied a universal primer site; unique molecular identifiers were carried on the cDNA. TCRdb analysed the 5' RACE reads with MiXCR anew, one entry per CDR3 protein. The sample gives approximately 220,000 distinct CDR3 sequences, roughly a tenth of which show up once; just over 5% is in the top ten. The data derive from a study of identical twins. This CDR3 is 13 amino acids long. Trimming stripped 6 bases from V and 0 bases from J, with 8 bases between. The receptor was derived from a woman aged 18-29 years in good health. This sequence joins TRBV12-3 or TRBV12-4 and TRBJ1-2; D gene ambiguous. Source material: memory (CD45RO+) T cells sorted from blood. CDR3 in DNA: TGTGCCAGCAGCGCCGGAGCTAACTATGGCTACACCTTC. Protein sequence: CASSAGANYGYTF.